The clone carrying this T cell receptor beta chain was detected only a few times. Its antigen is still unknown. The sample is drawn from a study of T cell repertoires in cytomegalovirus infection. In the study overall: Public TCR beta signatures were indicative of both CMV infection and a matching HLA type. Broader study findings: Dominating the ex vivo response were TCR beta clonotypes that were CMV-specific and HLA-C-restricted.

TCRdb ran MiXCR on the reads and lists one entry per CDR3 protein. Here the sample spans 450,000 to 550,000 distinct CDR3 sequences, more than 15% being singletons. Trimming cost V 3 bases and J 4 bases, with 17 bases left between them. The CDR3 length is 16 residues. CDR1 is MNHEY, CDR2 SMNVEV, per germline (reference sequence). The TCR comes from a human donor in good health (CMV status not recorded). Some clones in this sample may be carry-over from other donors' samples. The sample consisted of CD8+ T cells from PBMCs. The rearrangement joins TRBV27 to TRBJ2-3; a possible D gene is TRBD2 (6 bases). The CDR3 spells CASSFSWGEWSDTQYF. CDR3 sequence (DNA): TGTGCCAGCAGTTTTAGTTGGGGGGAGTGGTCAGATACGCAGTATTTT.